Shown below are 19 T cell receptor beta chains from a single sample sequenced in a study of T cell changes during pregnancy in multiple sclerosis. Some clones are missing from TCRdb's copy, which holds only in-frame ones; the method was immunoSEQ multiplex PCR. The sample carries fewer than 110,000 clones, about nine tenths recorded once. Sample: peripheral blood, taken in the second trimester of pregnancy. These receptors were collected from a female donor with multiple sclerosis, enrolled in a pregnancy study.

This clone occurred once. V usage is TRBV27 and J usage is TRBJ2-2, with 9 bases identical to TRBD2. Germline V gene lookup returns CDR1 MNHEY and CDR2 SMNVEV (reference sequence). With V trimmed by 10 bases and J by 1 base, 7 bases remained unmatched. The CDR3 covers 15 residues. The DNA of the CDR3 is TGTGCCACCTCGTTACTAGCGGGGAACACCGGGGAGCTGTTTTTT. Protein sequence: CATSLLAGNTGELFF.

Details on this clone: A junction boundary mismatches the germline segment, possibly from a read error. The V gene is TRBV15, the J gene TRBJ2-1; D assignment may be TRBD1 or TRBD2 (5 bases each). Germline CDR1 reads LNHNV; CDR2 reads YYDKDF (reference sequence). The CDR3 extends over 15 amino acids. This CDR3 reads CATRREGLSYNEQFF. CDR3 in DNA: TGTGCCACCCGCAGAGAGGGGCTTTCCTACAATGAGCAGTTCTTC.

CDR3 nucleotides: TGTGCCAGCAGTACGGGACAGGGGGCGGGGGATACGCAGTATTTT. Amino acids: CASSTGQGAGDTQYF. The chain is built from TRBV28 and TRBJ2-3; 12 bases line up with TRBD1. This CDR3 is built from 15 residues. Germline V gene sequence: CDR1 MDHEN, CDR2 SYDVKM. Unmatched junction bases numbered 6, after V lost 5 bases and J lost 6 bases.

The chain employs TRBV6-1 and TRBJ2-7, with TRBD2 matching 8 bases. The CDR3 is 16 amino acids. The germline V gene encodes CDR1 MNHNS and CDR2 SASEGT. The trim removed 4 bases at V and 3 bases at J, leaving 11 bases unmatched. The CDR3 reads CASSGDREGTFYEQYF. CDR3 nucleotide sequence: TGTGCCAGCAGTGGGGACCGGGAGGGAACTTTCTACGAGCAGTACTTC.

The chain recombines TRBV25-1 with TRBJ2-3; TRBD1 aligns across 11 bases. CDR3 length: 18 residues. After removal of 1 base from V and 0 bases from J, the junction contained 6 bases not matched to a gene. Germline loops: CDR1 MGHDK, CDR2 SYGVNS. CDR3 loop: CASSESRTGGHSTDTQYF. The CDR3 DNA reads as TGTGCCAGCAGTGAATCTCGGACAGGGGGCCACAGCACAGATACGCAGTATTTT.

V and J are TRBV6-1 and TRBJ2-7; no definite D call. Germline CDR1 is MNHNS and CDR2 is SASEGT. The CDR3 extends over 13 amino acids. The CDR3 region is CALSAGFSYEQYF. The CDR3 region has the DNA TGTGCTCTATCGGCAGGTTTCTCCTACGAGCAGTACTTC.

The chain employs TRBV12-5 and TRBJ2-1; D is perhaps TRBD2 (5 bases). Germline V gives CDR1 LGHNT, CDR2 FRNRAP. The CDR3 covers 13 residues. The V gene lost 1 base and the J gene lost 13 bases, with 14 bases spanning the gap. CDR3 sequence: CASGLAGSHHQFF. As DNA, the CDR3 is TGTGCTAGTGGTTTGGCTGGGAGCCATCACCAGTTCTTC.

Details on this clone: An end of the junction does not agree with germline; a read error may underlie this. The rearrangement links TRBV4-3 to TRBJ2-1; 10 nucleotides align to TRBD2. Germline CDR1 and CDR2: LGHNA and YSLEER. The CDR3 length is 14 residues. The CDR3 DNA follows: TGCGCCAGCAGCCAAGATGTCCTAGCGGGAGCTCCGATCTTC. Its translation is CASSQDVLAGAPIF.

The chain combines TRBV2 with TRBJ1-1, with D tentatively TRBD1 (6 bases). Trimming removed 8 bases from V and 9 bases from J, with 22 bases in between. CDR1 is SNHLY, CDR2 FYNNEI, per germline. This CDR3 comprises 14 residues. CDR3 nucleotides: TGTGCCAGCTGCTCCCTCGTCACAGGGAGTAAAGCTTTCTTT. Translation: CASCSLVTGSKAFF.

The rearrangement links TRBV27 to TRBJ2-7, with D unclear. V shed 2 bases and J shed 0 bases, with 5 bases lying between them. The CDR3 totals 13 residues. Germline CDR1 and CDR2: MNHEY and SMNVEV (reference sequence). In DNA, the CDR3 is TGTGCCAGCAGTTTAACAGACTCCTACGAGCAGTACTTC. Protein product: CASSLTDSYEQYF.

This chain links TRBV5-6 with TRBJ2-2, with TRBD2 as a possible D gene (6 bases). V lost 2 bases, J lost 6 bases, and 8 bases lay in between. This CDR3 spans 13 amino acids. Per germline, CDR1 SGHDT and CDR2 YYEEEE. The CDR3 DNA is TGTGCCAGCAGCTTATGGGGGGCCGGGGAGCTGTTTTTT. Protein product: CASSLWGAGELFF. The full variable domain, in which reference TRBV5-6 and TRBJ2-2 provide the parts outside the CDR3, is DAGVTQSPTHLIKTRGQQVTLRCSPKSGHDTVSWYQQALGQGPQFIFQYYEEEERQRGNFPDRFSGHQFPNYSSELNVNALLLGDSALYLCASSLWGAGELFFGEGSRLTVL.

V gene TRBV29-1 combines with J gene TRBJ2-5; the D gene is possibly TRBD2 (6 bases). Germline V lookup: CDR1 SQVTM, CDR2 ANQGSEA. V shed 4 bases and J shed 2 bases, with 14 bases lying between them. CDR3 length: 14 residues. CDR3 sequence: CSVVRGEHQETQYF. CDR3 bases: TGCAGCGTTGTTCGCGGGGAGCATCAAGAGACCCAGTACTTC.

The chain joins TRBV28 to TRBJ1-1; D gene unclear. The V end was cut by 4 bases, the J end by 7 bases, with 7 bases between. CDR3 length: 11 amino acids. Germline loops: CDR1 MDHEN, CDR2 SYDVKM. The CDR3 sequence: CASSSPFEAFF. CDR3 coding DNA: TGTGCCAGCAGTTCCCCCTTTGAAGCTTTCTTT.

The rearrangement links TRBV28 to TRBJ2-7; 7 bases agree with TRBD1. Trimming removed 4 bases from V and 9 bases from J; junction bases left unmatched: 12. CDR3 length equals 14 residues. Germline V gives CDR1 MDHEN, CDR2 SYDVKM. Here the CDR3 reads CASSSQGQGARQYF. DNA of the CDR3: TGTGCCAGCAGTTCACAGGGGCAGGGAGCGAGGCAGTACTTC. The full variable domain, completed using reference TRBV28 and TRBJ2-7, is DVKVTQSSRYLVKRTGEKVFLECVQDMDHENMFWYRQDPGLGLRLIYFSYDVKMKEKGDIPEGYSVSREKKERFSLILESASTNQTSMYLCASSSQGQGARQYFGPGTRLTVT.

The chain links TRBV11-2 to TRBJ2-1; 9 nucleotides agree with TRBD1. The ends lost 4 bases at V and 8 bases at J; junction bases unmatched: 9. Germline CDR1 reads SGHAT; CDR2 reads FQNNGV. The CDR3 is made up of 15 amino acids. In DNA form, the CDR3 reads TGTGCCAGCAGCTCACCGGGACAGGGTTTCGATGAGCAGTTCTTC. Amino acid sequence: CASSSPGQGFDEQFF.

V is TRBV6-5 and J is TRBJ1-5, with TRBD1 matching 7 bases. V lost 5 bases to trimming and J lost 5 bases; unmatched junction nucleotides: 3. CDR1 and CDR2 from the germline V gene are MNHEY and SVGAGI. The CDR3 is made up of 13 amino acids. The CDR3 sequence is CASSARGYQPQHF. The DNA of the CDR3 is TGTGCCAGCAGTGCCAGGGGGTATCAGCCCCAGCATTTT.

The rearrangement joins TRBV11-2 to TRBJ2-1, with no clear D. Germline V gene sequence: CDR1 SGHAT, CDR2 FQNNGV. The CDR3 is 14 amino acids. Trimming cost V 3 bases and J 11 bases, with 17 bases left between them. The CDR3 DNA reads TGTGCCAGCAGCTTGGAACGCTCCTACAGTAAGCAGTTCTTC. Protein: CASSLERSYSKQFF. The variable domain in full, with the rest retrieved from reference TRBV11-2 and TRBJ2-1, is EAGVAQSPRYKIIEKRQSVAFWCNPISGHATLYWYQQILGQGPKLLIQFQNNGVVDDSQLPKDRFSAERLKGVDSTLKIQPAKLEDSAVYLCASSLERSYSKQFFGPGTRLTVL.

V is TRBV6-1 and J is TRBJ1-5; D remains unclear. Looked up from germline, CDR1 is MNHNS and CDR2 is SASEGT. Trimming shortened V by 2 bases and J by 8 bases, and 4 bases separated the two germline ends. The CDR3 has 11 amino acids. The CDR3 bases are TGTGCCAGCAGTGAACTCGAGCCCCAGCATTTT. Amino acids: CASSELEPQHF.

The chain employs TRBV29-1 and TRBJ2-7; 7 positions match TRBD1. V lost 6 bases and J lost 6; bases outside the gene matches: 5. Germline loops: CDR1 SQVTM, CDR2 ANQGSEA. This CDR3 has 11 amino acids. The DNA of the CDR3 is TGCAGCGTAAGGACAGGCCGCGAGCAGTACTTC. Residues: CSVRTGREQYF.